This is a list of T cell receptor beta chains from one sample in a study of blood T cell repertoires in COVID-19. Data came from immunoSEQ multiplex PCR; TCRdb stores just in-frame clones and leaves some out. This table has some 280,000 clones, 85% appearing once. What was sequenced was peripheral blood. The receptors come from a woman between 50 and 59 years old with active or convalescent COVID-19. CDR3s include the opening cysteine and the closing phenylalanine or tryptophan. Clone size is stated in some rows and not others, as once, few, many or a class when expanded.

TRBJ1-1	TRBV19	NA	CASSRSPTGRFEAFF
TRBJ2-2	TRBV27	NA	CASSTRGTGELFF
TRBJ2-2	TRBV2	once	CASRHYDTGELFF
TRBJ2-6	TRBV5-6	few	CASSLWGAGANVLTF
TRBJ1-6	TRBV5-1	NA	CASSEGTGYNSPLHF
TRBJ2-1	TRBV5-1	NA	CASSDPASGRGNEQFF
TRBJ1-1	TRBV18	NA	CASSRALGDTEAFF
TRBJ1-2	TRBV7-2	NA	CASSFGFGYTF
TRBJ2-3	TRBV11-2	once	CASSKMGAGIPDTQYF
TRBJ2-5	TRBV3-1/TRBV3-2	NA	CASSPRLVLTTVETQYF